This T cell receptor beta chain was sequenced for a study of T cell responses to AZD1222 COVID-19 vaccine. This clone was detected only once. V lost 3 bases to trimming and J lost 0 bases, with 8 bases between them. Germline CDR1 reads ENHRY; CDR2 reads SYGVKD. The CDR3 loop spans 14 amino acids. The repertoire was sequenced with immunoSEQ multiplex PCR; TCRdb's copy has only in-frame clones and lacks some. The repertoire consists of 100,000 to 150,000 clones, with around nine tenths occurring once and the leading ten covering about 6%. The chain is built from TRBV10-3 and TRBJ1-1, with D perhaps TRBD1 (5 bases). The sequences come from peripheral blood, collected on day 0 of AZD1222 vaccination. The sequence was collected from an adult in good health. The CDR3 here is CAISDRGMNTEAFF. CDR3 bases: TGTGCCATCAGTGATAGGGGAATGAACACTGAAGCTTTCTTT.